Listed below are T cell receptor beta chains from one sample, sequenced in a study of CD8+CD57+ T cells in acquired aplastic anemia. TCRdb redid the calling of the reads with MiXCR, one entry per CDR3 protein. The sample includes 75,000 to 100,000 distinct CDR3 sequences, around 68% of them seen just once. The specimen sequenced was sorted CD4+, CD8+, or CD8+CD57+ T cells (not recorded which) from PBMCs. The receptor set was obtained from a human donor with aplastic anemia. Each CDR3 is given with its conserved first and last residue. Each record gives: D gene, CDR3 length, clone size, V gene, J gene, CDR3 DNA, CDR3 protein. The D gene is left open where the match is weak. The size field is filled for only some rows; it gives once, few, many or a size class.

d_call: -
cdr3_length: 12
clone_size: -
v_call: TRBV7-9
j_call: TRBJ1-1
cdr3_nt: TGTGCCAGCAGCTTAGGACAGCTAGAAGCTTTCTTT
cdr3_aa: CASSLGQLEAFF

d_call: -
cdr3_length: 13
clone_size: -
v_call: TRBV25-1
j_call: TRBJ1-1
cdr3_nt: TGTGCCAGCAGTGAAGGGGGGTTCACTGAAGCTTTCTTT
cdr3_aa: CASSEGGFTEAFF

d_call: -
cdr3_length: 15
clone_size: -
v_call: TRBV20-1
j_call: TRBJ2-3
cdr3_nt: TGCAGTGCTAGAGCAGGGATATGGAGCACAGATACGCAGTATTTT
cdr3_aa: CSARAGIWSTDTQYF

d_call: -
cdr3_length: 14
clone_size: -
v_call: TRBV19
j_call: TRBJ2-7
cdr3_nt: TGTGCCAGTAGTATAACAGTGGGATTCTACGAGCAGTACTTC
cdr3_aa: CASSITVGFYEQYF

d_call: -
cdr3_length: 13
clone_size: few
v_call: TRBV15
j_call: TRBJ2-7
cdr3_nt: TGTGCCACCAGCACCCAATATTTTTACGAGCAGTACTTC
cdr3_aa: CATSTQYFYEQYF

d_call: TRBD1
cdr3_length: 16
clone_size: few
v_call: TRBV24-1
j_call: TRBJ2-7
cdr3_nt: TGTGCCACCAGTGACAGGACAGGTGGCCGTTTTTACGAGCAGTACTTC
cdr3_aa: CATSDRTGGRFYEQYF

d_call: -
cdr3_length: 13
clone_size: large
v_call: TRBV10-3
j_call: TRBJ2-3
cdr3_nt: TGTGCCAGCTACAGGTCTGGGGCAGATACGCAGTATTTT
cdr3_aa: CASYRSGADTQYF

d_call: -
cdr3_length: 15
clone_size: -
v_call: TRBV10-3
j_call: TRBJ2-5
cdr3_nt: TGTGCCATCAGTGAGGCAGGGGCGGCGGAGGAGACCCAGTACTTC
cdr3_aa: CAISEAGAAEETQYF

d_call: -
cdr3_length: 14
clone_size: -
v_call: TRBV9
j_call: TRBJ1-5
cdr3_nt: TGTGCCAGCAGCGCAGGGACACTGAATCAGCCCCAGCATTTT
cdr3_aa: CASSAGTLNQPQHF

d_call: -
cdr3_length: 15
clone_size: -
v_call: TRBV19
j_call: TRBJ1-1
cdr3_nt: TGTGCCAGTAGTATAAGTTTAGCGCCAGGAGCTGAAGCTTTCTTT
cdr3_aa: CASSISLAPGAEAFF

d_call: -
cdr3_length: 13
clone_size: -
v_call: TRBV19
j_call: TRBJ2-5
cdr3_nt: TGTGCCAGTAGTATCTCAGACTATGAGACCCAGTACTTC
cdr3_aa: CASSISDYETQYF

d_call: -
cdr3_length: 11
clone_size: -
v_call: TRBV20-1
j_call: TRBJ2-3
cdr3_nt: TGCAGTGCTCGACTTTCAGATACGCAGTATTTT
cdr3_aa: CSARLSDTQYF

d_call: -
cdr3_length: 15
clone_size: -
v_call: TRBV24-1
j_call: TRBJ2-3
cdr3_nt: TGTGCCACCAGTGATAGTAGCGTGGCCTCTTATACGCAGTTTTTT
cdr3_aa: CATSDSSVASYTQFF

d_call: -
cdr3_length: 11
clone_size: -
v_call: TRBV29-1
j_call: TRBJ2-3
cdr3_nt: TGCAGCGTTGCTATCACAGATACGCAGTATTTT
cdr3_aa: CSVAITDTQYF

d_call: TRBD2
cdr3_length: 17
clone_size: -
v_call: TRBV7-8
j_call: TRBJ2-7
cdr3_nt: TGTGCCAGCAGCTCACAGGGACTAGCGGGGGGGATATACGAGCAGTACTTC
cdr3_aa: CASSSQGLAGGIYEQYF

d_call: -
cdr3_length: 15
clone_size: -
v_call: TRBV9
j_call: TRBJ2-7
cdr3_nt: TGTGCCAGCAGCGAGGGGGTTGCAGGGACCTACGAGCAGTACTTC
cdr3_aa: CASSEGVAGTYEQYF

d_call: TRBD1
cdr3_length: 18
clone_size: many
v_call: TRBV9
j_call: TRBJ1-2
cdr3_nt: TGTGCCAGCAGCGGAAATCCGATCGGGACAGGTGGTCTCGTTGGTATCGCCTTC
cdr3_aa: CASSGNPIGTGGLVGIAF

d_call: TRBD1
cdr3_length: 14
clone_size: -
v_call: TRBV4-1
j_call: TRBJ2-7
cdr3_nt: TGCGCCAGCAGCCGTGACAGGGGGGCCTACGAGCAGTACTTC
cdr3_aa: CASSRDRGAYEQYF

d_call: -
cdr3_length: 13
clone_size: few
v_call: TRBV7-8
j_call: TRBJ1-1
cdr3_nt: TGTGCCAGCAGCCTTACGGGGGGGACTGAAGCTTTCTTT
cdr3_aa: CASSLTGGTEAFF

d_call: -
cdr3_length: 13
clone_size: -
v_call: TRBV25-1
j_call: TRBJ2-5
cdr3_nt: TGTGCCAGCAGCCCGGTGTATGAAGAGACCCAGTACTTC
cdr3_aa: CASSPVYEETQYF

d_call: -
cdr3_length: 17
clone_size: -
v_call: TRBV11-1
j_call: TRBJ1-1
cdr3_nt: TGTGCCAGCAGCTTAGATTGGCAACTGTCCATGAACACTGAAGCTTTCTTT
cdr3_aa: CASSLDWQLSMNTEAFF

d_call: TRBD2
cdr3_length: 16
clone_size: few
v_call: TRBV6-1
j_call: TRBJ2-3
cdr3_nt: TGTGCCAGCAAACCGACTAGCGGGAGGGAATCAGATACGCAGTATTTT
cdr3_aa: CASKPTSGRESDTQYF

d_call: -
cdr3_length: 15
clone_size: -
v_call: TRBV6-5
j_call: TRBJ1-2
cdr3_nt: TGTGCCAGCAGTTACTCGACAAATTCTAACTATGGCTACACCTTC
cdr3_aa: CASSYSTNSNYGYTF

d_call: -
cdr3_length: 13
clone_size: many
v_call: TRBV2
j_call: TRBJ1-2
cdr3_nt: TGTGCCAGCAGTGGACGCCCGAACTATGGCTACACCTTC
cdr3_aa: CASSGRPNYGYTF